This TCR beta chain is drawn from a study of cytomegalovirus exposure and HLA in healthy donors. Study in general: Earlier, about 180 million T cells were analyzed, and fewer than 120 million unique TCR beta sequences were found among them. The Caucasian-associated ancestry cluster contained around four fifths of the 300 to 400 genotyped donors.

Germline-derived CDR1 and CDR2 are SGHNT and YYREEE (reference sequence). Losses at the gene ends were 3 bases for V and 6 bases for J; bases not matched to a gene: 13. CDR3 length: 16 amino acids. This clone was seen only once. Its matching antigen is unknown. In the PCR, 60 Vbeta and 13 Jbeta primers were used. Sequencing was performed with immunoSEQ multiplex PCR; in TCRdb, only in-frame clones are kept and a portion is missing. Of approximately 180,000 clones listed, over 75% are singletons. The study, taken as a whole, reports: An Asian-associated ancestry cluster reportedly showed fewer N-insertions than the approximately 660-donor mean in a later analysis.

The chain links TRBV5-4 to TRBJ1-1, with 8 bases identical to TRBD1. Sequencing input: PBMCs. The receptor's source is a middle-aged man in good health and CMV-seropositive. Here the CDR3 reads CASSSPWTGTIPEAFF. For the CDR3, the DNA is TGTGCCAGCAGCTCGCCTTGGACAGGGACGATCCCTGAAGCTTTCTTT.